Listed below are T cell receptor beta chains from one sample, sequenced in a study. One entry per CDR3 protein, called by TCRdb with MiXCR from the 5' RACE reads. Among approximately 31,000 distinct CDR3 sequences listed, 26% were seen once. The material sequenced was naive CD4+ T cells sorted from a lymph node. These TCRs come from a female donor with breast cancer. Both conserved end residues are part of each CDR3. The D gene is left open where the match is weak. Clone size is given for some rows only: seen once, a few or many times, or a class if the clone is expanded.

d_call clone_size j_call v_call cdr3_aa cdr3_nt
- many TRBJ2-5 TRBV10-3 CAISDPAGIRETQYF TGTGCCATCAGTGATCCGGCAGGGATTAGGGAGACCCAGTACTTC
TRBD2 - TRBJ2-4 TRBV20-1 CSAREGGVAKNIQYF TGCAGTGCTAGAGAGGGGGGGGTAGCCAAAAACATTCAGTACTTC
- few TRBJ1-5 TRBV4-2 CASSQDNQPQHF TGTGCCAGCAGCCAAGATAATCAGCCCCAGCATTTT
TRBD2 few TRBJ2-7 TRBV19 CASSRTSGYEQYF TGTGCCAGTAGTCGGACTAGCGGCTACGAGCAGTACTTC
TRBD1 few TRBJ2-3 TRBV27 CASSFGQGATDTQYF TGTGCCAGCAGTTTCGGGCAGGGGGCTACAGATACGCAGTATTTT
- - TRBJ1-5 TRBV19 CASTRGYRGEPQHF TGTGCCAGTACCCGAGGGTACCGGGGGGAGCCCCAGCATTTT
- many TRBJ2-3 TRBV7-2 CASSEGGTSTDTQYF TGTGCCAGCAGTGAGGGCGGGACTAGCACAGATACGCAGTATTTT
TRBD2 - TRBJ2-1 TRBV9 CASGVEPGLEGSEQFF TGTGCCAGCGGCGTAGAGCCGGGACTAGAAGGGAGTGAGCAGTTCTTC
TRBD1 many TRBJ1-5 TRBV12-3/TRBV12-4 CASSPGDSMPQHF TGTGCCAGCAGTCCCGGGGACAGTATGCCCCAGCATTTT
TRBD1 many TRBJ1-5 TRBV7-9 CASSPGQANNQPQHF TGTGCCAGCAGCCCCGGACAGGCCAACAATCAGCCCCAGCATTTT
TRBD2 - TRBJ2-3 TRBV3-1 CASSLRGSSTDTQYF TGTGCCAGCAGCCTGCGGGGGTCTAGCACAGATACGCAGTATTTT
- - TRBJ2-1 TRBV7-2 CASSLSIEVGEQFF TGTGCCAGCAGCCTGAGCATAGAGGTGGGTGAGCAGTTCTTC
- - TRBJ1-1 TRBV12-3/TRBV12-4 CASSSGGFGSPNTEAFF TGTGCCAGCAGCTCTGGGGGATTCGGGAGTCCGAACACTGAAGCTTTCTTT
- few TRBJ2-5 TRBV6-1 CTSSEAPGQETQYF TGTACCAGCAGTGAAGCACCAGGGCAAGAGACCCAGTACTTC
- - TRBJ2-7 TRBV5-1 CASRQGYEQYF TGCGCCAGCAGGCAGGGCTACGAGCAGTACTTC
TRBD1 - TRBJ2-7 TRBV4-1 CASSLGTGENEQYF TGCGCCAGCAGCCTAGGGACAGGGGAAAACGAGCAGTACTTC
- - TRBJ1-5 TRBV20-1 CSAHPGANNQPQHF TGCAGTGCTCATCCAGGGGCGAACAATCAGCCCCAGCATTTT
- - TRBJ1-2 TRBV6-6 CASSWTTGYGYTF TGTGCCAGCAGTTGGACGACAGGCTATGGCTACACCTTC
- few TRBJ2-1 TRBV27 CASSGRGMHNEQFF TGTGCCAGCAGCGGGCGGGGAATGCACAATGAGCAGTTCTTC
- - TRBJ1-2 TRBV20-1 CSARGSGGRDYGYTF TGCAGTGCTAGAGGTTCCGGGGGGCGCGACTATGGCTACACCTTC
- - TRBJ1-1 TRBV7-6 CASSLVEGGTEAFF TGTGCCAGCAGCTTAGTAGAGGGGGGCACTGAAGCTTTCTTT